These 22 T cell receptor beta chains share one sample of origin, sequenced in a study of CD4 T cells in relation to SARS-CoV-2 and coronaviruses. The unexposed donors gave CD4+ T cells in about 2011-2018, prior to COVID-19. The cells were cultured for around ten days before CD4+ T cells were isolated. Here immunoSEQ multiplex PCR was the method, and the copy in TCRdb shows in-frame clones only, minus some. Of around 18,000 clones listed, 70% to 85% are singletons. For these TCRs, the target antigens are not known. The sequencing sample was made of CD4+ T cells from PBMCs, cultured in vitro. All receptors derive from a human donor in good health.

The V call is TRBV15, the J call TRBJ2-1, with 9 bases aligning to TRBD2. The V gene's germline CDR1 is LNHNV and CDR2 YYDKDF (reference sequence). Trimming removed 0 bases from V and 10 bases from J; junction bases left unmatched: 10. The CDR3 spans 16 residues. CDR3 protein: CATSRDRPEAGGEQFF. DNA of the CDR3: TGTGCCACCAGCAGAGATCGGCCAGAGGCGGGGGGGGAGCAGTTCTTC.

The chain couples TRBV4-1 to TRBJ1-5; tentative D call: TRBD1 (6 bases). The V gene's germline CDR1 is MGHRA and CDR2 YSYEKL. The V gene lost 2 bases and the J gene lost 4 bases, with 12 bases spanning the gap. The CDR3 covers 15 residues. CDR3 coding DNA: TGCGCCAGCAGCCAACTTGGACAGAAGAATCAGCCCCAGCATTTT. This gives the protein CASSQLGQKNQPQHF.

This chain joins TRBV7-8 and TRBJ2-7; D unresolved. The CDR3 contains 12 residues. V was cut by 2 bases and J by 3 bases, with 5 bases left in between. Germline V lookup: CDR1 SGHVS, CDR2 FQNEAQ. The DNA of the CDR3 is TGTGCCAGCAGCTTATCGGGCTACGAGCAGTACTTC. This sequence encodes CASSLSGYEQYF.

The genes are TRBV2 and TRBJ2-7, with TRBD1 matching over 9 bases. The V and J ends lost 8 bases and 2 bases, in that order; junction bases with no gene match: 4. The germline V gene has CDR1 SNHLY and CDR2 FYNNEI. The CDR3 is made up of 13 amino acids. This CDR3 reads CASLGQGTYEQYF. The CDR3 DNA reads TGTGCCAGCTTAGGACAGGGGACCTACGAGCAGTACTTC.

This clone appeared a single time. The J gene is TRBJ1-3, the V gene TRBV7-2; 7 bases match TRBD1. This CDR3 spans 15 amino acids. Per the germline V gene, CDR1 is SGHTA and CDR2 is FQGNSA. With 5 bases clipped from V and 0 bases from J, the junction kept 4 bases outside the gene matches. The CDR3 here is CASSPRQGSGNTIYF. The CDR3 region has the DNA TGTGCCAGCAGCCCGCGACAGGGCTCTGGAAACACCATATATTTT. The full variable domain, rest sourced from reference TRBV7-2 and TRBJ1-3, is GAGVSQSPSNKVTEKGKDVELRCDPISGHTALYWYRQSLGQGLEFLIYFQGNSAPDKSGLPSDRFSAERTGGSVSTLTIQRTQQEDSAVYLCASSPRQGSGNTIYFGEGSWLTVV.

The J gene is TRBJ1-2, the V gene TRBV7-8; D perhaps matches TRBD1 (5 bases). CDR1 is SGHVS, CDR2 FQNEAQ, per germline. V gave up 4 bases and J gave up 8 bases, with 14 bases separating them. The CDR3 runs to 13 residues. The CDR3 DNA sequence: TGTGCCAGCAGCTACCAGGGACCTGGCGGCTACACCTTC. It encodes CASSYQGPGGYTF.

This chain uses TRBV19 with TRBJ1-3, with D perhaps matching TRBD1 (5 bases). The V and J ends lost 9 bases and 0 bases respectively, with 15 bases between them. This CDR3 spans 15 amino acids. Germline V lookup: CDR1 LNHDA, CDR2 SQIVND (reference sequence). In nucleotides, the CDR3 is TGTGCCAGCCACTTGGGGCCTATCTCTGGAAACACCATATATTTT. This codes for CASHLGPISGNTIYF.

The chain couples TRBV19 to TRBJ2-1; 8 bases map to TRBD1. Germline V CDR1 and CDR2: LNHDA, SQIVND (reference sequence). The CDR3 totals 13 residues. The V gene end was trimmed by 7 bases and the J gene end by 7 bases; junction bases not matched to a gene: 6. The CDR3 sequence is CASTIGQGNEQFF. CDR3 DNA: TGTGCCAGTACTATCGGACAGGGAAATGAGCAGTTCTTC. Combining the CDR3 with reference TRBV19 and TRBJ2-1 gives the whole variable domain DGGITQSPKYLFRKEGQNVTLSCEQNLNHDAMYWYRQDPGQGLRLIYYSQIVNDFQKGDIAEGYSVSREKKESFPLTVTSAQKNPTAFYLCASTIGQGNEQFFGPGTRLTVL.

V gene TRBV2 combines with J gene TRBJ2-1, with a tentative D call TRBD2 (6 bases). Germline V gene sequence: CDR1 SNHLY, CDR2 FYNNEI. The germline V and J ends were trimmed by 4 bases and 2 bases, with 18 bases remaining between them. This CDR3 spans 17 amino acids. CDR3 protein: CASSGWATAGTYNEQFF. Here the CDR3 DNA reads TGTGCCAGCAGTGGATGGGCAACGGCGGGAACCTACAATGAGCAGTTCTTC.

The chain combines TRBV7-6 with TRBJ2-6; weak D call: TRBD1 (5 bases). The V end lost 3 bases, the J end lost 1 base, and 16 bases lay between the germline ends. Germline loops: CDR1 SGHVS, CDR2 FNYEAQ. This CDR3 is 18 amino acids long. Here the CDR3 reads CASSFSGLLPSGANVLTF. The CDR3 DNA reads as TGTGCCAGCAGCTTTTCAGGGTTATTACCTTCTGGGGCCAACGTCCTGACTTTC.

CDR3 protein: CATSRDRYPTYEQYF. The CDR3 DNA sequence: TGTGCCACCAGCAGAGATCGTTACCCAACCTACGAGCAGTACTTC. The chain couples TRBV15 to TRBJ2-7; no definite D call. CDR1 LNHNV and CDR2 YYDKDF come from the germline V gene (reference sequence). Trimming pared 0 bases from V and 2 bases from J, leaving 11 bases between. CDR3 length: 15 amino acids.

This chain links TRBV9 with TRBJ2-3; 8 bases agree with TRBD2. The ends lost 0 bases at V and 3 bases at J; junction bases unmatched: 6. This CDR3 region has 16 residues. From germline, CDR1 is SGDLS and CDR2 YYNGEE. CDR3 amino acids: CASSVAGGSNTDTQYF. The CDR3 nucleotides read TGTGCCAGCAGCGTAGCGGGAGGGTCAAATACAGATACGCAGTATTTT.

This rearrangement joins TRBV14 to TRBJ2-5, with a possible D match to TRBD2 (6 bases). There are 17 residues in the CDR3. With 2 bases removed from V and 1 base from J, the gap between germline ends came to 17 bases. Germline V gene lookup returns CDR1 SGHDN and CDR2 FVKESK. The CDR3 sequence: CASSQKQKGSGQETQYF. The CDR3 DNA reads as TGTGCCAGCAGCCAAAAACAGAAAGGTAGCGGCCAAGAGACCCAGTACTTC.

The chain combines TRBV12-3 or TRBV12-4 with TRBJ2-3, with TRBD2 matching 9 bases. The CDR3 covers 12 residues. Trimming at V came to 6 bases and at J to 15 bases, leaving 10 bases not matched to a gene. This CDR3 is CASRRGSGSPYF. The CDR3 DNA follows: TGTGCCAGCAGGCGGGGTAGCGGGAGTCCTTATTTT.

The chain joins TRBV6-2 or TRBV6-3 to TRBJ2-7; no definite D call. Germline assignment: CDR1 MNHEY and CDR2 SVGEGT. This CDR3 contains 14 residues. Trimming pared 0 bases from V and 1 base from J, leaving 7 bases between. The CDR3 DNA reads TGTGCCAGCAGTTACTCCCCAGTATCCTACGAGCAGTACTTC. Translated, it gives CASSYSPVSYEQYF.

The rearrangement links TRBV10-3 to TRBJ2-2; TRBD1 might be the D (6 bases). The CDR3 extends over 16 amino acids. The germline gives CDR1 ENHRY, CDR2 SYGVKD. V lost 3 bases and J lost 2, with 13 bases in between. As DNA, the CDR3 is TGTGCCATCAGTGAAAATCCAGGGACAAACACCGGGGAGCTGTTTTTT. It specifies CAISENPGTNTGELFF.

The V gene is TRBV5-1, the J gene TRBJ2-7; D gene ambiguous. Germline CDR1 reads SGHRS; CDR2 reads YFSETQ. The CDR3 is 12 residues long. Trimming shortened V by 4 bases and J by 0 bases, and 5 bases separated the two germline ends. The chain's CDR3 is CASSPDSYEQYF. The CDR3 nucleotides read TGCGCCAGCAGCCCGGACTCCTACGAGCAGTACTTC.

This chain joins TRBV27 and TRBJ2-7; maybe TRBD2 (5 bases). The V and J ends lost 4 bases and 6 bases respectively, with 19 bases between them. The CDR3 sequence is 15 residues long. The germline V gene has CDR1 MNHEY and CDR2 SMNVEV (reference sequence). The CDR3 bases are TGTGCCAGCAGTTCGGGGTCGGACCAGAGTGGCGAGCAGTACTTC. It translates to CASSSGSDQSGEQYF.

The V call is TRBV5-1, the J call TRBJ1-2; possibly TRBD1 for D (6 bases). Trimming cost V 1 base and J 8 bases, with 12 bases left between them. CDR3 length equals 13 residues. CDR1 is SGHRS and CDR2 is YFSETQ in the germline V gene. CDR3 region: CASSLLSGEGYTF. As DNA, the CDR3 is TGCGCCAGCAGCTTGTTGTCAGGGGAAGGCTACACCTTC. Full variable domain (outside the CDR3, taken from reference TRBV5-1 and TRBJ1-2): KAGVTQTPRYLIKTRGQQVTLSCSPISGHRSVSWYQQTPGQGLQFLFEYFSETQRNKGNFPGRFSGRQFSNSRSEMNVSTLELGDSALYLCASSLLSGEGYTFGSGTRLTVV.

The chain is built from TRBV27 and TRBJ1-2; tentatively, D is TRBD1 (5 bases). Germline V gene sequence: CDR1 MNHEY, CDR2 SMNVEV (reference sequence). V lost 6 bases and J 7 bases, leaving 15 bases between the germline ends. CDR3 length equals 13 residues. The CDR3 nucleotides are TGTGCCAGCAGCATTAACAGGAGGTCTGGCTACACCTTC. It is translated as CASSINRRSGYTF.

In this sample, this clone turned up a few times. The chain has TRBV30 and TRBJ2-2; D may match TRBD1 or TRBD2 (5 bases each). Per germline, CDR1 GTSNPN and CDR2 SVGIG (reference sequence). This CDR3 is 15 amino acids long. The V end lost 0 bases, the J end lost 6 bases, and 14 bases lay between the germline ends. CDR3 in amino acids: CAWSVGVLGPGELFF. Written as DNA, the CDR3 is TGTGCCTGGAGTGTCGGGGTCCTGGGGCCCGGGGAGCTGTTTTTT.

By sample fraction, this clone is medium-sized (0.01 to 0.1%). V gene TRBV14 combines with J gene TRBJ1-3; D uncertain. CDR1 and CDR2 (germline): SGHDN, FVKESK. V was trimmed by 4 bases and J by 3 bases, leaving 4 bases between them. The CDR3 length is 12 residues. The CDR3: CASSPSGNTIYF. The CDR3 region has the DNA TGTGCCAGCAGCCCGAGTGGAAACACCATATATTTT. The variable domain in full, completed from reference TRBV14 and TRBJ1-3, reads EAGVTQFPSHSVIEKGQTVTLRCDPISGHDNLYWYRRVMGKEIKFLLHFVKESKQDESGMPNNRFLAERTGGTYSTLKVQPAELEDSGVYFCASSPSGNTIYFGEGSWLTVV.